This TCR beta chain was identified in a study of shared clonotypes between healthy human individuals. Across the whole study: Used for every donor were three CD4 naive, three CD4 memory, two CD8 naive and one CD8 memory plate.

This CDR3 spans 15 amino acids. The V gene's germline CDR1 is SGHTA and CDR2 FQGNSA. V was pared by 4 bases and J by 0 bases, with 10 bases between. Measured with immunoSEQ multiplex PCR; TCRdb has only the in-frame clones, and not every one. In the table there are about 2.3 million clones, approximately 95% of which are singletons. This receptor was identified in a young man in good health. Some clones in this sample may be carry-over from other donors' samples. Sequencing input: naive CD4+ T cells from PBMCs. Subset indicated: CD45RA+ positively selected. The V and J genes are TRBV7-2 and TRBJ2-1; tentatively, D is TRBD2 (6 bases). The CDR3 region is CASSSGLFSYNEQFF. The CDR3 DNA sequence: TGTGCCAGCAGCTCGGGACTCTTCTCCTACAATGAGCAGTTCTTC.